The 3 T cell receptor beta chains presented below share a single source sample, sequenced in a study of CD8 T cells in Susac syndrome. Reverse transcription of roughly 0.45 to 1 ug RNA was performed with random hexamers. TCRdb called the immunoSEQ multiplex PCR reads again in MiXCR, with one record for every CDR3 protein. The sample shows 400,000 or so distinct CDR3 sequences, roughly 85% of them seen only once. The material sequenced was CD8+ T cells from PBMCs. The receptors were gathered from a human donor with multiple sclerosis.

The rearrangement links TRBV30 to TRBJ2-3; TRBD2 aligns across 10 bases. The V gene end was trimmed by 0 bases and the J gene end by 5 bases; junction bases not matched to a gene: 8. This CDR3 comprises 16 residues. Germline V gene data show CDR1 as GTSNPN and CDR2 as SVGIG (reference sequence). CDR3 sequence: CAWSVGSGGRQDTQYF. CDR3 nucleotide sequence: TGTGCCTGGAGTGTGGGTAGCGGGGGGCGTCAAGATACGCAGTATTTT.

This sequence joins TRBV29-1 and TRBJ2-2; 8 positions match TRBD1. Germline V gene lookup returns CDR1 SQVTM and CDR2 ANQGSEA. The trim removed 8 bases at V and 7 bases at J, leaving 6 bases unmatched. The CDR3 has 12 amino acids. The DNA for the CDR3 is TGCAGCTCGCAGGGGGCTGGCGGGGAGCTGTTTTTT. This encodes CSSQGAGGELFF.

The J gene is TRBJ2-5, the V gene TRBV6-1; D not certain. The CDR3 runs to 15 residues. Germline lookup yields CDR1 MNHNS and CDR2 SASEGT. Trimming removed 3 bases at V and 5 bases at J, with 16 bases between. CDR3 nucleotides: TGTGCCAGCAGTGACCCTGACTGGCTGCAGGAGACCCAGTACTTC. This encodes CASSDPDWLQETQYF.